A selection of T cell receptor beta chains follows, all from one sample in a study of blood T cell repertoires in COVID-19. Produced via immunoSEQ multiplex PCR; TCRdb's table is partial and in-frame only. This sample yields approximately 210,000 clones, of which approximately 84% are seen a single time; around a tenth belongs to the top ten. Sequences were obtained from peripheral blood. The receptor source for this set is a man over 45 with COVID-19, enrolled during active disease. Each CDR3 is given with its conserved first and last residue. A D gene is named only where the DNA matches it firmly. For some rows the clone size is stated as once, few or many, or as a class when expanded; others skip it.

CDR3 length	J gene	D gene	V gene	clone size	CDR3 protein	CDR3 DNA
15	TRBJ2-1	TRBD1	TRBV27	.	CASSLRQGSYNEQFF	TGTGCCAGCAGTTTGCGACAGGGATCCTACAATGAGCAGTTCTTC
15	TRBJ1-5	.	TRBV19	.	CASRKGVMGNQPQHF	TGTGCCAGTAGAAAGGGGGTAATGGGCAATCAGCCCCAGCATTTT
14	TRBJ2-1	TRBD2	TRBV2	.	CASSERGTYNEQFF	TGTGCCAGCAGTGAGCGGGGGACTTACAATGAGCAGTTCTTC
15	TRBJ2-2	TRBD1	TRBV7-9	.	CASSETGINTGELFF	TGTGCCAGCAGCGAGACAGGGATCAACACCGGGGAGCTGTTTTTT
16	TRBJ2-7	TRBD2	TRBV7-3	.	CASSLTLAGGPDEQYF	TGTGCCAGCAGCTTAACACTAGCGGGAGGGCCCGACGAGCAGTACTTC
15	TRBJ2-3	TRBD1	TRBV2	.	CASIEGTGGTDTQYF	TGTGCCAGCATTGAAGGGACAGGGGGCACAGATACGCAGTATTTT
14	TRBJ2-7	TRBD2	TRBV7-2	.	CASSPLAGSYEQYF	TGTGCCAGCAGCCCGCTAGCGGGCTCCTACGAGCAGTACTTC
14	TRBJ2-5	.	TRBV19	.	CASNSGRHQETQYF	TGTGCCAGTAATTCAGGAAGACACCAAGAGACCCAGTACTTC
15	TRBJ2-3	TRBD2	TRBV29-1	few	CSVALGTSYTDTQYF	TGCAGCGTTGCCTTGGGGACTAGCTACACAGATACGCAGTATTTT
13	TRBJ2-7	TRBD2	TRBV6-5	once	CASRLAGVHEQYF	TGTGCCAGCAGACTAGCGGGAGTCCACGAGCAGTACTTC
11	TRBJ1-2	.	TRBV29-1	once	CSAQGNYGYTF	TGCAGCGCTCAGGGTAACTATGGCTACACCTTC
14	TRBJ2-2	.	TRBV6-1	.	CASSERANTGELFF	TGTGCCAGCAGTGAGAGGGCGAACACCGGGGAGCTGTTTTTT
13	TRBJ1-1	.	TRBV28	.	CASSLRVTEGAFF	TGTGCCAGCAGCCTCAGGGTCACGGAAGGGGCTTTCTTT
15	TRBJ1-3	.	TRBV4-3	.	CASRLAVSPGNTIYF	TGCGCCAGCAGACTAGCGGTGTCTCCTGGAAACACCATATATTTT